A selection of T cell receptor beta chains follows, all from one sample in a study of T cell responses to AZD1222 COVID-19 vaccine. Sequencing was performed with immunoSEQ multiplex PCR; in TCRdb, only in-frame clones are kept and a portion is missing. The sample lists about 220,000 clones; 85% to 95% were seen once. Material: peripheral blood, obtained on day 0 of MenACWY control vaccination. The origin of the receptors is an adult in good health. Each CDR3 is given with its conserved first and last residue. A D gene is named only where the DNA matches it firmly. Clone sizes are given selectively: once, few, many, or a class where the clone is expanded.

abundance	d_gene	v_gene	j_gene	CDR3nt	CDR3aa
-	-	TRBV7-3	TRBJ2-1	TGTGCCAGCAGCCCCCAATCGGGGGGCCTAATCGAGCAGTTCTTC	CASSPQSGGLIEQFF
-	TRBD1	TRBV7-9	TRBJ1-3	TGTGCCAGCAGCTTAGTGGCAGGGGGAGGCGGAAACACCATATATTTT	CASSLVAGGGGNTIYF
-	-	TRBV14	TRBJ2-2	TGTGCCAGCAGCCAAGTACGGTCGAACACCGGGGAGCTGTTTTTT	CASSQVRSNTGELFF
-	-	TRBV5-1	TRBJ2-5	TGCGCCAGCAGCTTGGCGGGGACCGCTCGAGGCGGTCAAGAGACCCAGTACTTC	CASSLAGTARGGQETQYF
-	-	TRBV30	TRBJ2-6	TGTGCCTGGAGTGTAATGAGGGAAACAGCTGGGGCCAACGTCCTGACTTTC	CAWSVMRETAGANVLTF
-	-	TRBV9	TRBJ2-2	TGTGCCAGCAGCGTAGGAACAGTTAACACCGGGGAGCTGTTTTTT	CASSVGTVNTGELFF
-	TRBD2	TRBV24-1	TRBJ2-1	TGTGCCCCCGGGGCTAGCGGGGGGGCGGGCAATGAGCAGTTCTTC	CAPGASGGAGNEQFF
-	TRBD1	TRBV5-5	TRBJ1-2	TGTGCCAGCAGCTGGGGGACAGGGTCCAACTATGGCTACACCTTC	CASSWGTGSNYGYTF
-	TRBD1	TRBV7-9	TRBJ2-4	TGTGCCAGCAGCCTTCGTCCCGGGACAGGGTCTGAAGCCAAAAACATTCAGTACTTC	CASSLRPGTGSEAKNIQYF
once	-	TRBV7-7	TRBJ2-2	TGTGCTAGCAGAAAGGGGCCGAACACCGGGGAGCTGTTTTTT	CASRKGPNTGELFF
-	TRBD1	TRBV2	TRBJ1-5	TGTGCCAGCAGCCTCTTCAGGGACAGGGAAGCCTCTCATCAGCCCCAGCATTTT	CASSLFRDREASHQPQHF
-	-	TRBV12-3/TRBV12-4	TRBJ1-1	TGTGCCAGCAAAAGGGCTCTGAACACTGAAGCTTTCTTT	CASKRALNTEAFF
-	-	TRBV30	TRBJ1-3	TGTGCCTGTCAGGGGTCCGGAAACACCATATATTTT	CACQGSGNTIYF
-	-	TRBV27	TRBJ1-5	TGTGCCAGCACCGCTACAGGGAATCAGCCCCAGCATTTT	CASTATGNQPQHF
-	TRBD2	TRBV6-5	TRBJ2-7	TGTGCCAGCAGTTACTGGGGGGGGGATACCTCCCCCGAGCAGTACTTC	CASSYWGGDTSPEQYF
few	-	TRBV19	TRBJ1-1	TGTGCCAGTAGTCCGACGGCGCGCACTGAAGCTTTCTTT	CASSPTARTEAFF
-	TRBD1	TRBV6-5	TRBJ1-1	TGTGCCAGCAGACGGACAGGGGGCATGAACACTGAAGCTTTCTTT	CASRRTGGMNTEAFF
-	-	TRBV7-9	TRBJ1-1	TGTGCCAGCAGGGACCAGGGGCTCGGTGAAGCTTTCTTT	CASRDQGLGEAFF
-	TRBD2	TRBV19	TRBJ2-7	TGTGCCAGTAGTATGAGGGGACTAGCGGGGGGGCACTCCTACGAGCAGTACTTC	CASSMRGLAGGHSYEQYF
once	-	TRBV11-3	TRBJ1-3	TGTGCCAGCAGCTTCCTGGACATACCATGCTCTGGAAACACCATATATTTT	CASSFLDIPCSGNTIYF
-	-	TRBV6-2/TRBV6-3	TRBJ2-5	TGTGCCAGCAGCCCCAGACCGGGGGAGGCCCAGTACTTC	CASSPRPGEAQYF
-	-	TRBV10-3	TRBJ1-1	TGTGCCATCAGTGAAAGGGGAACTGAAGCTTTCTTT	CAISERGTEAFF
-	-	TRBV6-5	TRBJ1-6	TGTGCCAGCAGAGTTAATAATTCACCCCTCCACTTT	CASRVNNSPLHF
-	-	TRBV19	TRBJ1-4	TGTGCCAGTAGTATAGATCCAGGAAGACATGAAAAACTGTTTTTT	CASSIDPGRHEKLFF
once	TRBD1	TRBV5-1	TRBJ2-7	TGCGCCAGCAGCTTAGACAGGGGGCTGGACGAGCAGTACTTC	CASSLDRGLDEQYF
-	-	TRBV4-3	TRBJ1-1	TGCGCCAGCAGTTCCCCCAGGGTAATGAACACTGAAGCTTTCTTT	CASSSPRVMNTEAFF
-	-	TRBV12-3/TRBV12-4	TRBJ1-2	TGTGCCAGCAGCCTAGCCGGAGGTTGGGGCTACACCTTC	CASSLAGGWGYTF
-	-	TRBV19	TRBJ1-4	TGTGCCAGTAGGGCCCTTCAATCGGGTGAAAAACTGTTTTTT	CASRALQSGEKLFF
-	-	TRBV30	TRBJ1-1	TGTGCCTGGAAGGCGTCTATGAACACTGAAGCTTTCTTT	CAWKASMNTEAFF
-	-	TRBV7-2	TRBJ1-3	TGTGCCAGCGGCAAGGCGGGGACCTCTGGAAACACCATATATTTT	CASGKAGTSGNTIYF
-	-	TRBV5-5	TRBJ1-1	TGTGCCAGCAGCTGGGGACAACAAACGAACACTGAAGCTTTCTTT	CASSWGQQTNTEAFF
few	TRBD1	TRBV5-1	TRBJ1-6	TGCGCCAGCAGCTTCCAGGGGGCGTATAATTCACCCCTCCACTTT	CASSFQGAYNSPLHF
-	-	TRBV7-6	TRBJ1-3	TGTGCCAGCAGCTTAGCCAGGAGCTCTGGAAACACCATATATTTT	CASSLARSSGNTIYF